These T cell receptor beta chains were read from a single sample in a study of identical twins. MiXCR was run by TCRdb on the 5' RACE reads, yielding one entry per CDR3 protein. This sample carries roughly 720,000 distinct CDR3 sequences, around a sixth of them seen once, and the ten largest clones take over 10%. The same data also contributed to another study, on T cells expressing NK-cell markers.

The specimen was PBMCs. These TCRs come from a woman aged 18-30 years in good health. CDR3s include the opening cysteine and the closing phenylalanine or tryptophan. Each record gives: V gene, clone size, D gene, J gene, CDR3 DNA, CDR3 protein. D genes are given only for firm matches. The size of a clone is reported for some rows only, either as once, few or many, or as a class for expanded clones.

TRBV6-1	few	.	TRBJ2-1	TGTGCCAGCCAATCTGTTAGTCGGGCGGGGAGCTCCTACAATGAGCAGTTCTTC	CASQSVSRAGSSYNEQFF
TRBV5-1	.	.	TRBJ2-7	TGCGCCAGCAGTCAGCGTATTCTTTACGAGCAGTACTTC	CASSQRILYEQYF
TRBV6-5	.	TRBD1	TRBJ2-7	TGTGCCAGCAGTAACCCCCCCGGGACAGGGGACTACGAGCAGTACTTC	CASSNPPGTGDYEQYF
TRBV6-6	few	.	TRBJ1-1	TGTGCCAGCAGAGTAGGGGAACGGGCTGAAGCTTTCTTT	CASRVGERAEAFF
TRBV12-3/TRBV12-4	many	TRBD2	TRBJ2-1	TGTGCCAGCAGTCGGACTAGCGGGAGAAATGAGCAGTTCTTC	CASSRTSGRNEQFF
TRBV6-2/TRBV6-3	.	.	TRBJ2-3	TGTGCCAGCAGCGGACGGCTGAACACAGATACGCAGTATTTT	CASSGRLNTDTQYF
TRBV4-3	.	.	TRBJ2-7	TGCGCCAGCAGCCAAGAAAAATGGACAGCTCCCTACGAGCAGTACTTC	CASSQEKWTAPYEQYF
TRBV18	few	.	TRBJ2-7	TGTGCCAGCTCACCACAGCCGGCGAACGAGCAGTACTTC	CASSPQPANEQYF
TRBV10-3	few	.	TRBJ2-3	TGTGCCATCAGTGGGGACGGCACAGATACGCAGTATTTT	CAISGDGTDTQYF
TRBV24-1	.	.	TRBJ2-1	TGTGCCACCAGTGATTTTACTTCAACGTTCTTC	CATSDFTSTFF
TRBV11-2	.	.	TRBJ2-5	TGTGCCAGCAGCTTCAGGATCCTTACTTTCGAGGACCAAGAGACCCAGTACTTC	CASSFRILTFEDQETQYF
TRBV2	.	.	TRBJ2-1	TGTGCCAGCAGTGAAGCGCGCCGAGAGACCGCAAAAGCCTACAATGAGCAGTTCTTC	CASSEARRETAKAYNEQFF
TRBV7-9	.	TRBD1	TRBJ2-2	TGTGCCAGCAGCGACAGGGGCGTAACCGGGGAGCTGTTTTTT	CASSDRGVTGELFF
TRBV5-5	few	TRBD1	TRBJ1-5	TGTGCCAGCAGCCCCGGGACAGGGGGCAAATTGGATCAGCCCCAGCATTTT	CASSPGTGGKLDQPQHF
TRBV11-2	.	.	TRBJ2-7	TGTGCCAGCAGCTGGATGGGCCACGAGCAGTACTTC	CASSWMGHEQYF
TRBV7-9	.	.	TRBJ1-1	TGTGCCAGCAGCTCCATTTTCATGAACACTGAAGCTTTCTTT	CASSSIFMNTEAFF
TRBV6-1	.	.	TRBJ2-1	TGTGCCAGCAGTCAGGACCGGAGCTCCTACAATGAGCAGTTCTTC	CASSQDRSSYNEQFF
TRBV7-9	.	.	TRBJ2-3	TGTGCCAGCAGCTTAGCAGGACAGCCAGATACGCAGTATTTT	CASSLAGQPDTQYF
TRBV5-6	.	.	TRBJ2-1	TGTGCCAGCATATGGTCTCACAGGTTCCGCCCTTCCTACAATGAGCAGTTCTTC	CASIWSHRFRPSYNEQFF
TRBV15	few	.	TRBJ2-7	TGTGCCACCAGCAGCAGGGTCCACGAGCAGTACTTC	CATSSRVHEQYF
TRBV12-3/TRBV12-4	.	TRBD1	TRBJ2-7	TGTGCCAGCAGTCCCCGGGACAGGGTTTCAGACGAGCAGTACTTC	CASSPRDRVSDEQYF
TRBV18	.	TRBD1	TRBJ2-2	TGTGCCAGTACTAAGGACAGGGACACCGGGGAGCTGTTTTTT	CASTKDRDTGELFF
TRBV20-1	.	.	TRBJ2-7	TGCAGTGCCGATTACAGGCCTCGGTCGGACGAGCAGTACTTC	CSADYRPRSDEQYF
TRBV5-6	few	TRBD2	TRBJ2-5	TGTGCCAGCAGCTATGGACTAGCGGGGACCCTAACCGGGACCCAGTACTTC	CASSYGLAGTLTGTQYF
TRBV6-5	few	.	TRBJ2-3	TGTGCCAGCAGTTGGTATACAGGGTCAGATACGCAGTATTTT	CASSWYTGSDTQYF
TRBV6-1	.	.	TRBJ1-2	TGTGCCAGCAGACCCGCCCAAAACTATGGCTACACCTTC	CASRPAQNYGYTF
TRBV6-2/TRBV6-3	few	.	TRBJ1-1	TGTGCCAGCAGTTACGTAGTGAACACTGAAGCTTTCTTT	CASSYVVNTEAFF
TRBV20-1	.	.	TRBJ2-7	TGCAGTGCTAGAGTTCACCCTTCAGGGTTTTTAGCGTACGAGCAGTACTTC	CSARVHPSGFLAYEQYF
TRBV6-1	.	.	TRBJ2-1	TGTGCCTGTGTAGGGACACCAAGCTCCTACAATGAGCAGTTCTTC	CACVGTPSSYNEQFF
TRBV11-2	.	TRBD2	TRBJ2-1	TGTGCCAGCAGCAGTAGCGGGATTGAGCAGTTCTTC	CASSSSGIEQFF
TRBV7-9	.	.	TRBJ2-5	TGTGCCAGCAGCTGGACAGTGAAAGAGACCCAGTACTTC	CASSWTVKETQYF
TRBV4-1	.	TRBD2	TRBJ2-3	TGCGCCAGCAGCCAAGATGCTAGCGGGGCCGCAGATACGCAGTATTTT	CASSQDASGAADTQYF
TRBV12-3/TRBV12-4	few	.	TRBJ1-5	TGTGCCAGCAGTTTAGCGCGGGGGTTACAGCCCCAGCATTTT	CASSLARGLQPQHF
TRBV7-2	.	TRBD1	TRBJ2-3	TGTGCCAGCAGCTTAGTGGGACAGGGCCTCACAGATACGCAGTATTTT	CASSLVGQGLTDTQYF
TRBV29-1	.	.	TRBJ2-5	TGCAGCGTTCCCGGGATAGTCGTCGGGACCCAGTACTTC	CSVPGIVVGTQYF